This is a list of T cell receptor beta chains from one sample in a study of T cells after yellow fever vaccination. TCRdb re-derived calls from the 5' RACE reads in MiXCR, one entry per CDR3 protein. The sample comprises some 320,000 distinct CDR3 sequences, approximately 4.5% of which are singletons, and approximately 19% rests with the top ten. The sample was PBMCs, taken 15 days after the yellow fever booster vaccination. These receptors all come from a man aged 18 to 29 who received the YFV17D yellow fever vaccine. Both conserved end residues are part of each CDR3. Fields, in order: J gene, clone size, V gene, D gene, CDR3 protein, CDR3 DNA. A D gene is named only where the DNA matches it firmly. Size values are once, few and many counts, or a class for expanded clones, and some rows have none.

TRBJ1-1,many,TRBV4-3,-,CASSQAGGRTEAFF,TGCGCCAGCAGCCAAGCGGGGGGAAGGACTGAAGCTTTCTTT
TRBJ1-6,few,TRBV6-5,TRBD1,CASSYHDRVNSPLHF,TGTGCCAGCAGTTACCACGACAGGGTCAATTCACCCCTCCACTTT
TRBJ2-5,many,TRBV18,-,CASSLTEQETQYF,TGTGCCAGCTCGCTTACAGAACAAGAGACCCAGTACTTC
TRBJ2-2,many,TRBV12-3/TRBV12-4,-,CASSSMTRVVGGELFF,TGTGCCAGCAGTTCGATGACCCGGGTGGTGGGTGGGGAGCTGTTTTTT
TRBJ2-2,few,TRBV7-2,TRBD1,CASSNRQGAITGELFF,TGTGCCAGCAGCAACCGACAGGGGGCGATTACCGGGGAGCTGTTTTTT
TRBJ1-5,many,TRBV7-2,TRBD1,CASSPNRGEQPQHF,TGTGCCAGCAGCCCGAACAGGGGGGAGCAGCCCCAGCATTTT
TRBJ2-1,few,TRBV4-1,-,CASSQGNEINEQFF,TGCGCCAGCAGCCAAGGAAATGAGATCAATGAGCAGTTCTTC
TRBJ2-1,-,TRBV24-1,TRBD2,CAKCSGGSGTFYNEQFF,TGTGCCAAGTGCTCGGGTGGTAGCGGGACATTCTACAATGAGCAGTTCTTC
TRBJ2-1,few,TRBV7-2,-,CASSLTRYEQFF,TGTGCCAGCAGCTTAACTCGTTATGAGCAGTTCTTC
TRBJ2-5,many,TRBV12-3/TRBV12-4,TRBD1,CASSLQGALKETQYF,TGTGCCAGCAGCCTACAGGGGGCATTGAAAGAGACCCAGTACTTC
TRBJ2-3,many,TRBV12-3/TRBV12-4,TRBD1,CASSSGTGGNTQYF,TGTGCCAGCAGTTCCGGGACAGGGGGCAATACGCAGTATTTT
TRBJ1-1,many,TRBV6-5,-,CASSHFDTEAFF,TGTGCCAGCAGTCACTTCGACACTGAAGCTTTCTTT
TRBJ2-1,many,TRBV7-9,-,CASSHGTIAREQFF,TGTGCCAGCAGCCATGGGACCATTGCGCGTGAGCAGTTCTTC
TRBJ2-5,many,TRBV7-7,TRBD2,CASGPSGGQETQYF,TGTGCCAGCGGGCCTAGCGGGGGACAAGAGACCCAGTACTTC
TRBJ2-2,-,TRBV12-3/TRBV12-4,-,CASSSRLDAAGELFF,TGTGCCAGCAGTTCTCGGCTAGACGCAGCCGGGGAGCTGTTTTTT
TRBJ1-2,many,TRBV6-2/TRBV6-3,-,CASSYSIGGYGYTF,TGTGCCAGCAGTTACTCGATCGGGGGCTATGGCTACACCTTC
TRBJ2-5,few,TRBV7-7,-,CASSLARWETQYF,TGTGCTAGCAGCTTAGCCCGGTGGGAGACCCAGTACTTC
TRBJ2-1,many,TRBV7-9,TRBD1,CASSLRGQGNNEQFF,TGTGCCAGCAGCTTAAGGGGACAGGGAAACAATGAGCAGTTCTTC
TRBJ2-3,many,TRBV7-3,TRBD1,CASSSGQGKNTQYF,TGTGCCAGCAGCTCGGGACAGGGGAAGAATACGCAGTATTTT
TRBJ2-1,few,TRBV5-1,TRBD2,CASSFSSGGENEQFF,TGCGCCAGCAGCTTCTCTAGCGGGGGGGAAAATGAGCAGTTCTTC
TRBJ1-2,many,TRBV7-2,-,CASSFQATEYGYTF,TGTGCCAGCAGCTTTCAAGCGACAGAATATGGCTACACCTTC
TRBJ2-7,many,TRBV6-5,-,CASFGRAWEQYF,TGTGCCAGTTTCGGACGGGCCTGGGAGCAGTACTTC
TRBJ1-1,-,TRBV5-1,TRBD1,CASSIRQGFLTEAFF,TGCGCCAGCAGCATTCGACAGGGCTTTTTGACTGAAGCTTTCTTT
TRBJ1-4,many,TRBV5-1,-,CASSLEQGGKLFF,TGCGCCAGCAGCTTGGAGCAGGGAGGAAAACTGTTTTTT
TRBJ2-7,many,TRBV5-1,TRBD1,CASRFRTGAEQYF,TGCGCCAGCAGGTTCAGGACAGGGGCCGAGCAGTACTTC